This T cell receptor beta chain was sequenced during a study of T cell responses to AZD1222 COVID-19 vaccine. Study at large: Second-dose intervals of approximately 4 or approximately 12 weeks were pooled. Overall study results and limits: White British people made up most donors, females outnumbered males, and clonal diversity was possibly underestimated. At baseline, seropositivity was found in only six or seven AZD1222 recipients. Repertoire samples came only from after the peak T cell response.

Here immunoSEQ multiplex PCR was the method, and the copy in TCRdb shows in-frame clones only, minus some. The table records some 130,000 clones, under 95% of them present only once. The length of the CDR3 is 15 residues. Germline-derived CDR1 and CDR2 are SNHLY and FYNNEI. V lost 2 bases and J 0 bases, leaving 5 bases between the germline ends. For this clone: The antigen is not known.

The TCR was taken from an adult in good health. The source material was peripheral blood, sampled on day 0 of AZD1222 vaccination. The gene calls are TRBV2 and TRBJ1-6; no firm D call. As DNA, the CDR3 is TGTGCCAGCAGTGAACTAGGCTCCTATAATTCACCCCTCCACTTT. Translated, it gives CASSELGSYNSPLHF.